This T cell receptor (beta chain) was captured by sequencing in a study of T cells in Graves' hyperthyroidism and ophthalmopathy. The CDR3 consists of 16 residues. Trimming cost V 0 bases and J 0 bases, with 12 bases left between them. The germline V gene has CDR1 MGHRA and CDR2 YSYEKL. TCR beta CDR3 regions were amplified from RNA. TCR CDR3 regions were first amplified by RT-PCR with HTBI primers. From the multiplex PCR reads, TCRdb called clonotypes with MiXCR, one entry per CDR3 protein. The sample carries some 740,000 distinct CDR3 sequences, approximately 14% recorded once. A few counts support this clonotype.

The gene calls are TRBV4-1 and TRBJ2-7; no definite D call. The clonotype comes from a woman aged 18-30 years with Graves' hyperthyroidism. Sequencing was done on a sample of blood. The CDR3 reads CASSQDSVQLSYEQYF. The CDR3 DNA reads as TGCGCCAGCAGCCAAGATTCGGTACAGCTCTCCTACGAGCAGTACTTC.